This entry is about one T cell receptor (beta chain). This sample was included in a study of blood T cell repertoires in COVID-19. Study at large: Samples taken during acute and convalescent COVID-19 were collected in the United States, Italy and Spain. Sources were T cells, B-cell-depleted T cells, or PBMCs; the material itself was cDNA or gDNA.

Original methodology: Amplification with reference gene primers provided the estimates of nucleated cell counts. Assay used: immunoSEQ multiplex PCR; TCRdb lists only in-frame clones, some missing. V and J calls and clone size follow that table, whereas D and trimming were derived from the DNA. The data show about 360,000 clones, with around 87% seen just once and approximately 2.9% held by the top ten. Specimen: peripheral blood. This clonotype was sampled from a human donor in a cohort sampled during active COVID-19.

The CDR3 spells CASSPWAGKRTGLSYEQYF. Written as DNA, the CDR3 is TGCGCCAGCAGTCCCTGGGCGGGGAAAAGGACAGGGCTCTCCTACGAGCAGTACTTC. The chain joins TRBV23-1 to TRBJ2-7, with 8 bases matching TRBD1. TRBV23-1 is an open reading frame, and its role is uncertain. With V trimmed by 4 bases and J by 0 bases, 17 bases remained unmatched. This CDR3 spans 19 amino acids.